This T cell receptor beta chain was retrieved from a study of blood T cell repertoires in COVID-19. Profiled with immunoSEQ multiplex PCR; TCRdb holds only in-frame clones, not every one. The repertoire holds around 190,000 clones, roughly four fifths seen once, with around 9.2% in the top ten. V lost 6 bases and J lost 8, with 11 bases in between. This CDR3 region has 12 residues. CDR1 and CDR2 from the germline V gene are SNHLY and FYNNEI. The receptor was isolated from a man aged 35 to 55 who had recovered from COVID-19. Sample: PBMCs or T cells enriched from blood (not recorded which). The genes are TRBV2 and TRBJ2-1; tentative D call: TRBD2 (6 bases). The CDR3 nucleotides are TGTGCCAGCAGGGGAGGAGGCCATGAGCAGTTCTTC. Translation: CASRGGGHEQFF.